The next 25 T cell receptor beta chains were all read from a single sample in a study of graft-versus-host responses after intestinal transplantation. The antigens these receptors bind are not known. Libraries were prepared by immunoSEQ multiplex PCR; TCRdb keeps only in-frame clonotypes and omits some of them. The sample contains about 70,000 clones, 90% of which appear only once. Sequencing used unstimulated CD8+ T cells sorted from spleen or lymph node cells, obtained before transplant. These receptor sequences come from a human donor who was the organ donor for an intestinal transplant.

The rearrangement uses TRBV30 and TRBJ2-7, with D possibly being TRBD1 (7 bases). The CDR3 spans 13 residues. The germline V gene has CDR1 GTSNPN and CDR2 SVGIG (reference sequence). V gave up 8 bases and J gave up 4 bases, with 18 bases separating them. CDR3 sequence (DNA): TGTGCCGTGGAGGGACAGCGCTTTTACGAGCAGTACGTC. It is translated as CAVEGQRFYEQYV.

This chain uses TRBV7-9 with TRBJ2-1; D gene uncertain. The length of the CDR3 is 12 residues. Germline V lookup: CDR1 SEHNR, CDR2 FQNEAQ (reference sequence). The V and J ends lost 6 bases and 7 bases respectively, with 10 bases between them. The CDR3 loop reads CASRSSRNEQFF. The CDR3 nucleotides are TGTGCCAGCAGATCTTCCCGGAATGAGCAGTTCTTC.

The V call is TRBV7-8, the J call TRBJ2-5, with 11 bases identical to TRBD2. The CDR3 runs 14 residues. Germline assignment: CDR1 SGHVS and CDR2 FQNEAQ. Trimming cost V 6 bases and J 3 bases; bases outside gene matches: 3. CDR3 residues: CASSKTSGEETQYF. The CDR3 nucleotides read TGTGCCAGCAGTAAGACTAGCGGGGAAGAGACCCAGTACTTC.

V usage is TRBV9 and J usage is TRBJ1-2, with a possible D match to TRBD1 (5 bases). Trimming stripped 0 bases from V and 10 bases from J, with 10 bases between. This CDR3 comprises 12 residues. Germline-derived CDR1 and CDR2 are SGDLS and YYNGEE. The DNA for the CDR3 is TGTGCCAGCAGCGTAGACAACAGGCTCTACACCTTC. It codes for CASSVDNRLYTF. Complete variable domain (other parts from reference TRBV9 and TRBJ1-2): DSGVTQTPKHLITATGQRVTLRCSPRSGDLSVYWYQQSLDQGLQFLIQYYNGEERAKGNILERFSAQQFPDLHSELNLSSLELGDSALYFCASSVDNRLYTFGSGTRLTVV.

V and J are TRBV4-1 and TRBJ1-2; D might be TRBD1 (5 bases). Germline V gene sequence: CDR1 MGHRA, CDR2 YSYEKL. The CDR3 runs 17 residues. V dropped 0 bases and J dropped 4 bases, with 18 bases sitting between them. CDR3 in DNA: TGCGCCAGCAGCCAAGAAACGCAGGGCAGGGTTGGCTATGGCTACACCTTC. Encoded protein: CASSQETQGRVGYGYTF.

J is TRBJ1-2 and V is TRBV9; 10 bases agree with TRBD1. V gave up 2 bases and J gave up 8 bases; unmatched junction bases: 9. Germline V CDR1 and CDR2: SGDLS, YYNGEE. The CDR3 length is 15 residues. This CDR3 is CASSVTGTGDFGYTF. The CDR3 DNA is TGTGCCAGCAGCGTTACCGGGACAGGGGACTTCGGCTACACCTTC.

The V gene is TRBV28, the J gene TRBJ1-5; D not certain. CDR3 length: 13 amino acids. The V end lost 6 bases, the J end lost 0 bases, and 6 bases lay between the germline ends. The V gene's germline CDR1 is MDHEN and CDR2 SYDVKM. The chain's CDR3 is CASRVDSNQPQHF. DNA for the CDR3: TGTGCCAGCAGGGTAGATAGCAATCAGCCCCAGCATTTT.

The rearrangement joins TRBV13 to TRBJ2-5; D unresolved. In germline, CDR1 is PRHDT, CDR2 FYEKMQ (reference sequence). The V gene lost 1 base and the J gene lost 4 bases, with 22 bases spanning the gap. The CDR3 is 18 amino acids. CDR3 DNA: TGTGCCAGCAGCTTAGCATCCACCCGCGGCTCGACTTTAGAGACCCAGTACTTC. It specifies CASSLASTRGSTLETQYF. The full variable domain, completed using reference TRBV13 and TRBJ2-5, is AAGVIQSPRHLIKEKRETATLKCYPIPRHDTVYWYQQGPGQDPQFLISFYEKMQSDKGSIPDRFSAQQFSDYHSELNMSSLELGDSALYFCASSLASTRGSTLETQYFGPGTRLLVL.

V and J are TRBV6-4 and TRBJ2-1; TRBD2 agrees at 11 bases. Trimming cost V 6 bases and J 9 bases; bases outside gene matches: 10. The CDR3 is made up of 15 amino acids. In germline, CDR1 is MRHNA, CDR2 SNTAGT. CDR3 amino acids: CASSVWLAGGSEQFF. Written as DNA, the CDR3 is TGTGCCAGCAGCGTATGGCTAGCGGGGGGATCTGAGCAGTTCTTC.

The chain has TRBV5-4 and TRBJ1-2, with D uncertain. V shed 3 bases and J shed 2 bases, with 8 bases lying between them. The CDR3 extends over 13 amino acids. Germline V CDR1 and CDR2: SGHNT, YYREEE (reference sequence). CDR3 amino acids: CASSSQQNYGYTF. CDR3 DNA: TGTGCCAGCAGCTCCCAACAGAACTATGGCTACACCTTC.

In nucleotides, the CDR3 is TGTGCCAGCAGCTTACGCGACAGGGCTTTGCCCTATAATTCACCCCTCCACTTT. This encodes CASSLRDRALPYNSPLHF. The V and J genes are TRBV7-8 and TRBJ1-6; 7 bases align to TRBD1. This CDR3 spans 18 amino acids. The germline V gene encodes CDR1 SGHVS and CDR2 FQNEAQ. The V and J ends lost 2 bases and 2 bases, in that order; junction bases with no gene match: 9.

The chain recombines TRBV19 with TRBJ1-1, with D unclear. The germline V and J ends were trimmed by 6 bases and 0 bases, with 14 bases remaining between them. This CDR3 comprises 15 residues. Germline V CDR1 and CDR2: LNHDA, SQIVND (reference sequence). CDR3 amino acids: CASRTSGDMNTEAFF. The CDR3 DNA reads TGTGCCAGTAGGACCTCGGGAGACATGAACACTGAAGCTTTCTTT.

This clone was seen a handful of times. J is TRBJ2-3 and V is TRBV6-5; D remains unclear. Per the germline V gene, CDR1 is MNHEY and CDR2 is SVGAGI. V was pared by 7 bases and J by 0 bases, with 11 bases between. The CDR3 runs 14 residues. For the CDR3, the DNA is TGTGCCAGCAAAAATCGGGTTAGCACAGATACGCAGTATTTT. It translates to CASKNRVSTDTQYF.

The chain joins TRBV7-8 to TRBJ1-2; 10 bases align to TRBD1. The trim removed 5 bases at V and 4 bases at J, leaving 7 bases unmatched. This CDR3 has 15 amino acids. Germline CDR1 and CDR2: SGHVS and FQNEAQ. The CDR3 DNA reads as TGTGCCAGCAGCCCCGGACAGGGGGTGGGCTATGGCTACACCTTC. It is translated as CASSPGQGVGYGYTF.

The chain links TRBV5-4 to TRBJ1-5; 7 positions match TRBD1. The CDR3 is 13 amino acids. Germline V CDR1 and CDR2: SGHNT, YYREEE (reference sequence). After removal of 4 bases from V and 2 bases from J, the junction contained 0 bases not matched to a gene. This CDR3 reads CASSTGGNQPQHF. The CDR3 DNA reads as TGTGCCAGCAGCACAGGGGGCAATCAGCCCCAGCATTTT.

This chain links TRBV5-1 with TRBJ2-2, with 10 nucleotides matching TRBD2. The CDR3 sequence is 18 residues long. Unmatched junction bases numbered 7, after V lost 0 bases and J lost 2 bases. CDR1 is SGHRS and CDR2 is YFSETQ in the germline V gene. Here the CDR3 DNA reads TGCGCCAGCAGCTTGGCCCCTAGCGGGGGACCTAACACCGGGGAGCTGTTTTTT. It codes for CASSLAPSGGPNTGELFF. Supplemented by reference TRBV5-1 and TRBJ2-2, the full variable domain reads KAGVTQTPRYLIKTRGQQVTLSCSPISGHRSVSWYQQTPGQGLQFLFEYFSETQRNKGNFPGRFSGRQFSNSRSEMNVSTLELGDSALYLCASSLAPSGGPNTGELFFGEGSRLTVL.

The chain has TRBV5-6 and TRBJ2-7; D is possibly TRBD1 (5 bases). The CDR3 is 16 residues long. V gave up 4 bases and J gave up 2 bases, with 19 bases separating them. Looked up from germline, CDR1 is SGHDT and CDR2 is YYEEEE. The CDR3 bases are TGTGCCAGCAGCCCGAGGCCCAGACAGAGCACCTACGAGCAGTACGTC. Protein product: CASSPRPRQSTYEQYV.

The count of this clone is one. The rearrangement uses TRBV30 and TRBJ1-5, with TRBD1 identical over 10 bases. Trimming at V came to 3 bases and at J to 9 bases, leaving 17 bases not matched to a gene. Germline assignment: CDR1 GTSNPN and CDR2 SVGIG (reference sequence). The CDR3 sequence is 17 residues long. The CDR3 is CAWSSGTGEGRPTPQHF. Here the CDR3 DNA reads TGTGCCTGGAGCTCCGGGACAGGGGAGGGTCGGCCGACGCCCCAGCATTTT.

This clone appeared a single time. This chain joins TRBV15 and TRBJ1-5; the D is unclear. Trimming removed 1 base from V and 4 bases from J, with 8 bases in between. The CDR3 is 14 amino acids. Looked up from germline, CDR1 is LNHNV and CDR2 is YYDKDF (reference sequence). DNA for the CDR3: TGTGCCACCAGCAGAGGGTACGGGAATCAGCCCCAGCATTTT. Translating gives CATSRGYGNQPQHF.

V gene TRBV19 combines with J gene TRBJ1-2; no reliable D call. This CDR3 is built from 16 residues. V lost 2 bases, J lost 0 bases, and 13 bases lay in between. Germline assignment: CDR1 LNHDA and CDR2 SQIVND (reference sequence). Here the CDR3 reads CASSISSGSPNYGYTF. As DNA, the CDR3 is TGTGCCAGTAGTATATCTTCCGGGAGCCCTAACTATGGCTACACCTTC.

The chain has TRBV11-2 and TRBJ2-1, with 8 bases that match TRBD2. Germline assignment: CDR1 SGHAT and CDR2 FQNNGV. The CDR3 sequence is 16 residues long. The J segment lost 4 bases and the V segment lost 2 bases, leaving 7 bases of the junction unmatched. CDR3 nucleotide sequence: TGTGCCAGCAGCTTATCGACGGGGGGGATTTACAATGAGCAGTTCTTC. Translated: CASSLSTGGIYNEQFF.

This chain links TRBV2 with TRBJ1-2; TRBD1 is a possible D gene (6 bases). The germline V and J ends were trimmed by 6 bases and 0 bases, with 14 bases remaining between them. Germline CDR1 is SNHLY and CDR2 is FYNNEI. The CDR3 consists of 15 residues. The CDR3 here is CASSGPGHTNYGYTF. For the CDR3, the DNA is TGTGCCAGCAGCGGGCCGGGACACACTAACTATGGCTACACCTTC.

J is TRBJ1-1 and V is TRBV19; perhaps TRBD1 as D (5 bases). This CDR3 region has 15 residues. Trimming shortened V by 3 bases and J by 4 bases, and 15 bases separated the two germline ends. The V gene's germline CDR1 is LNHDA and CDR2 SQIVND (reference sequence). The CDR3 is CASSISLAGGTEAFF. The CDR3 DNA sequence: TGTGCCAGTAGTATTAGTCTCGCGGGGGGCACTGAAGCTTTCTTT. Filled out from reference TRBV19 and TRBJ1-1, the complete variable domain reads DGGITQSPKYLFRKEGQNVTLSCEQNLNHDAMYWYRQDPGQGLRLIYYSQIVNDFQKGDIAEGYSVSREKKESFPLTVTSAQKNPTAFYLCASSISLAGGTEAFFGQGTRLTVV.

The chain is built from TRBV4-3 and TRBJ1-1; D is unresolved. The germline gives CDR1 LGHNA, CDR2 YSLEER. This CDR3 has 15 residues. V dropped 0 bases and J dropped 0 bases, with 8 bases sitting between them. The CDR3 region is CASSQDRRMNTEAFF. For the CDR3, the DNA is TGCGCCAGCAGCCAAGATCGGCGGATGAACACTGAAGCTTTCTTT.

V is TRBV5-4 and J is TRBJ1-1; D ambiguous. Per the germline V gene, CDR1 is SGHNT and CDR2 is YYREEE (reference sequence). Trimming shortened V by 3 bases and J by 8 bases, and 11 bases separated the two germline ends. This CDR3 comprises 12 residues. The CDR3, as DNA: TGTGCCAGCAGCTCCCAGAGAGGAGAAGCTTTCTTT. Protein: CASSSQRGEAFF.